Below are 27 T cell receptor beta chains sequenced from a single sample in a study of CXCR3-negative and CXCR3-positive naive CD8 T cells. With UMI labels, 5' RACE was used to prepare the TRB cDNA libraries. TCRdb reprocessed the 5' RACE reads, keeping one entry per CDR3 protein, no DNA. The sample has about 130,000 distinct CDR3 sequences, and its top ten clones hold 0.45% to 0.55%. Sequenced: naive CXCR3- CD8+ T cells from blood. Subset in this sample: CD45RO-CCR7+CD27+CD95- naive CD8+ T cells lacking CXCR3 (TNR3-). Source of these receptors: a human donor in good health. Some clones in this sample may be carry-over from other donors' samples.

V and J are TRBV28 and TRBJ2-5; with no DNA, the TCRdb D assignment of TRBD1 cannot be verified. CDR1 is MDHEN, CDR2 SYDVKM, per germline. This CDR3 spans 16 amino acids. This chain's CDR3 is CASSLWAVTKQETQYF.

The rearrangement links TRBV12-3 or TRBV12-4 to TRBJ2-5. CDR3 size: 13 residues. The CDR3 spells CASSAPVGETQYF.

The chain has TRBV29-1 and TRBJ2-7; without DNA, the TCRdb call of TRBD1 cannot be checked. Germline V gives CDR1 SQVTM, CDR2 ANQGSEA. The CDR3 has 12 amino acids. The CDR3: CSVQGARYEQYF.

This CDR3 reads CSVRGGTGELFF. The V call is TRBV29-1, the J call TRBJ2-2; absent DNA, TCRdb's TRBD1 call cannot be checked. The V gene's germline CDR1 is SQVTM and CDR2 ANQGSEA. The CDR3 is 12 residues long.

The genes are TRBV6-2 or TRBV6-3 and TRBJ2-2; checking the TCRdb D call of TRBD2 is not possible without DNA. Germline CDR1 is MNHEY and CDR2 is SVGEGT. CDR3 size: 16 residues. The chain's CDR3 is CASSYPGLEAAGELFF.

This chain joins TRBV9 and TRBJ2-1; checking the TCRdb D call of TRBD2 is not possible without DNA. The germline CDR1 and CDR2 sequences are SGDLS and YYNGEE. This CDR3 is 16 amino acids long. This chain's CDR3 is CASSVALAGRGGEQFF.

The rearrangement joins TRBV29-1 to TRBJ2-7; TCRdb gives TRBD1 as the D gene, but with no DNA this cannot be confirmed. The CDR3 is 14 residues long. The V gene's germline CDR1 is SQVTM and CDR2 ANQGSEA. The CDR3 sequence: CSVHSPGDFYEQYF.

The V and J genes are TRBV7-9 and TRBJ2-7; there is no DNA to check the TCRdb D call of TRBD2. This CDR3 is built from 17 residues. Germline CDR1 reads SEHNR; CDR2 reads FQNEAQ (reference sequence). The CDR3 loop is CASNGSPGGSGAYEQYF.

The V and J genes are TRBV10-2 and TRBJ2-1; TCRdb gives TRBD1 as the D gene, but with no DNA this cannot be confirmed. Germline V lookup: CDR1 WSHSY, CDR2 SAAADI. This CDR3 is built from 13 residues. CDR3 protein: CASSSGYDNEQFF.

The chain is built from TRBV20-1 and TRBJ2-3; the D gene TCRdb calls, TRBD2, cannot be checked with no DNA. The germline gives CDR1 DFQATT, CDR2 SNEGSKA (reference sequence). The CDR3 covers 18 residues. CDR3 loop: CSADERDGLSGPTDTQYF.

The chain employs TRBV7-6 and TRBJ2-7; TCRdb's D call, TRBD1, is unchecked because there is no DNA. Germline values: CDR1 SGHVS, CDR2 FNYEAQ. The CDR3 extends over 15 amino acids. CDR3: CASSLQPTGGYEQYF.

V and J are TRBV20-1 and TRBJ2-2. The CDR3 loop spans 13 amino acids. CDR1 is DFQATT and CDR2 is SNEGSKA in the germline V gene (reference sequence). Here the CDR3 reads CSAREPNTGELFF.

The J gene is TRBJ2-1, the V gene TRBV5-1; without DNA, the TCRdb call of TRBD2 cannot be checked. CDR3 length: 15 amino acids. Germline V gene sequence: CDR1 SGHRS, CDR2 YFSETQ. This CDR3 is CASSWSGGVYNEQFF.

The J gene is TRBJ1-2, the V gene TRBV29-1. Germline CDR1 is SQVTM and CDR2 is ANQGSEA. This CDR3 is 13 amino acids long. CDR3 region: CSVEDDGNYGYTF.

The rearrangement links TRBV5-6 to TRBJ2-7. CDR3 length: 15 residues. The germline V gene encodes CDR1 SGHDT and CDR2 YYEEEE. This chain's CDR3 is CASSLIWGAEYEQYF. Full variable domain (missing parts from reference TRBV5-6 and TRBJ2-7): DAGVTQSPTHLIKTRGQQVTLRCSPKSGHDTVSWYQQALGQGPQFIFQYYEEEERQRGNFPDRFSGHQFPNYSSELNVNALLLGDSALYLCASSLIWGAEYEQYFGPGTRLTVT.

This chain uses TRBV20-1 with TRBJ2-2; TCRdb calls TRBD2, which cannot be checked without DNA. The CDR3 has 14 amino acids. Per germline, CDR1 DFQATT and CDR2 SNEGSKA (reference sequence). The chain's CDR3 is CSASPWEGTGELFF.

This chain connects TRBV6-2 or TRBV6-3 to TRBJ2-1; lacking DNA, the TRBD2 call made by TCRdb goes unchecked. The CDR3 length is 14 residues. Germline CDR1 and CDR2: MNHEY and SVGEGT. The CDR3 protein is CASSGDSSYNEQFF.

V is TRBV5-1 and J is TRBJ2-7; TCRdb selects TRBD1, and the lack of DNA leaves this call unchecked. The CDR3 consists of 12 residues. In germline, CDR1 is SGHRS, CDR2 YFSETQ. This CDR3 reads CASSLGQDELYF.

This rearrangement joins TRBV12-3 or TRBV12-4 to TRBJ1-5. This CDR3 is 14 amino acids long. The CDR3 reads CASSLGSGRQPQHF.

The chain carries TRBV5-5 and TRBJ2-1; TCRdb's D call of TRBD2 is untestable without DNA. The length of the CDR3 is 13 residues. CDR1 and CDR2 (germline): SGHKS, YYEKEE (reference sequence). CDR3 sequence reads: CASSMGLAGVSVF.

The V and J genes are TRBV28 and TRBJ2-6; absent DNA, TCRdb's TRBD1 call cannot be checked. There are 16 residues in the CDR3. Germline V gives CDR1 MDHEN, CDR2 SYDVKM. The CDR3 loop reads CASSPGQPSGANVLTF.

This chain uses TRBV15 with TRBJ2-5. The CDR3 consists of 13 residues. CDR1 LNHNV and CDR2 YYDKDF come from the germline V gene (reference sequence). The CDR3 sequence is CATRQVSVETQYF. The full variable domain, its missing parts supplied by reference TRBV15 and TRBJ2-5, is DAMVIQNPRYQVTQFGKPVTLSCSQTLNHNVMYWYQQKSSQAPKLLFHYYDKDFNNEADTPDNFQSRRPNTSFCFLDIRSPGLGDTAMYLCATRQVSVETQYFGPGTRLLVL.

The chain has TRBV19 and TRBJ2-1. Germline lookup yields CDR1 LNHDA and CDR2 SQIVND (reference sequence). The CDR3 consists of 17 residues. CDR3 amino acids: CASSIGRIGSSYNEQFF.

The rearrangement joins TRBV6-5 to TRBJ2-1; TCRdb proposes TRBD1, but this gene call is untestable without DNA. The CDR3 runs to 12 residues. The germline V gene has CDR1 MNHEY and CDR2 SVGAGI. The CDR3 protein is CASSYSGAEQFF.

The J gene is TRBJ2-1, the V gene TRBV28; TCRdb selects TRBD1, and the lack of DNA leaves this call unchecked. Germline V gene sequence: CDR1 MDHEN, CDR2 SYDVKM. The CDR3 extends over 14 amino acids. CDR3 loop: CATKRPSSYNEQFF.

This sequence joins TRBV4-2 and TRBJ1-1. CDR3 length: 15 residues. The germline V gene encodes CDR1 LGHNA and CDR2 YNFKEQ. This chain's CDR3 is CASSQDLGQNTEAFF.

The chain joins TRBV5-8 to TRBJ1-1. The length of the CDR3 is 12 residues. Germline CDR1 reads SGHTS; CDR2 reads YDEGEE. CDR3 loop: CASSFDYTEAFF. Using reference TRBV5-8 and TRBJ1-1 for the parts outside the CDR3, the full variable domain is EAGVTQSPTHLIKTRGQQATLRCSPISGHTSVYWYQQALGLGLQFLLWYDEGEERNRGNFPPRFSGRQFPNYSSELNVNALELEDSALYLCASSFDYTEAFFGQGTRLTVV.